This TCR beta chain was identified during a study of blood T cell repertoires in COVID-19. The wider study: PBMCs, B-cell-depleted T cells, or T cells provided the cDNA or gDNA that made up the material.

In the original workflow: Quantification of nucleated cells was approximated via reference gene primer amplification. Libraries were prepared by immunoSEQ multiplex PCR; TCRdb keeps only in-frame clonotypes and omits some of them. Clonal size and the V and J genes are those of that table, whereas D and trimming came from the DNA. Of about 330,000 clones in the sample, over 75% are singletons; the top ten hold approximately 5%. Everyone who took part was roughly 18 to 89 years old, and they came from about 25 US areas. For recovered donors of Cohort 3, there were two negative PCRs, clearance, or symptom resolution. Trimming cost V 0 bases and J 4 bases, with 17 bases left between them. The CDR3 covers 16 residues.

This chain uses TRBV5-3 with TRBJ2-7, with D tentatively TRBD1 (5 bases). TRBV5-3 qualifies as an ORF whose function is uncertain. This sequence was found in a woman between 25 and 40 years old who had recovered from COVID-19. Sequencing was performed on PBMCs or T cells enriched from blood (not recorded which). CDR3 sequence reads: CARSLVVGRLKYEQYF. In nucleotides, the CDR3 is TGTGCCAGAAGCTTGGTGGTGGGGCGGTTAAAGTACGAGCAGTACTTC.